The clone carrying this TCR beta chain showed up just a few times. RNA amounts of roughly 0.45 to 1 ug underwent reverse transcription with random hexamers. Amplification of TCR beta CDR3 was carried out by immunoSEQ multiplex PCR, which covered 54 Vbeta and 13 Jbeta segments. Using its own MiXCR run on the immunoSEQ multiplex PCR reads, TCRdb lists one record per CDR3 protein. In the table there are some 200,000 distinct CDR3 sequences, almost 96% of which are singletons. The data are from a study of CD8 T cells in Susac syndrome. The sample was CD4+ T cells from PBMCs. The receptor was isolated from a human donor with Susac syndrome.

The CDR3 loop reads CASSASQGGTTETQYF. The CDR3 bases are TGCGCCAGCAGCGCCTCCCAGGGGGGTACCACCGAGACCCAGTACTTC. V usage is TRBV5-1 and J usage is TRBJ2-5; D may be TRBD1 (7 bases). There are 16 residues in the CDR3. From germline, CDR1 is SGHRS and CDR2 YFSETQ. Trimming took off 4 bases at V and 5 bases at J, with 21 bases between the two ends.